The TCR beta chain under discussion was sequenced for a study of blood T cells in healthy people across ages. Notes on the study in general: Investigators treated diversity estimates from one million T cells as underestimates.

It was with a sample-barcoded 5' primer and a J-beta primer mix that a second PCR of roughly 6 to 12 cycles was run. TCRdb redid the calling of the 5' RACE reads with MiXCR, one entry per CDR3 protein. The sample lists 750,000 to 950,000 distinct CDR3 sequences, about a quarter seen once, with around 3% in the top ten. On this clonotype itself: Antigen unknown.

The V gene end was trimmed by 1 base and the J gene end by 9 bases; junction bases not matched to a gene: 11. CDR3 size: 16 residues. From germline, CDR1 is SGHNT and CDR2 YENEEA. This sample also appeared in a second study, on T cells of mothers and their children. This second report adds: It was found that thymic selection shapes TCR recombination output similarly in related and unrelated pairs. Slightly higher, non-significant overlap characterized related mother-child pairs relative to unrelated pairs. The data showed no persistent microchimeric T cell clones.

The chain has TRBV11-3 and TRBJ2-1; 8 nucleotides line up with TRBD1. The sequence was obtained from a boy between 10 and 17 years old in good health. What was sequenced was blood. The CDR3 bases are TGTGCCAGCAGCTTAGGACGACAGGGGTTTAGCGGTGAGCAGTTCTTC. Translated: CASSLGRQGFSGEQFF.